One sample yielded the 32 T cell receptor beta chains listed below, sequenced in a study of blood T cells in healthy people across ages. Then a second PCR, running roughly 7 to 11 cycles, was carried out with a sample-barcoded 5' primer and a J-beta primer mix. TCRdb redid the calling of the 5' RACE reads with MiXCR, one entry per CDR3 protein. The sample consists of about 930,000 distinct CDR3 sequences, almost 30% of them appearing once. These data also formed part of another study, on T cells of mothers and their children.

The sample consisted of blood. These TCRs come from a woman aged 40 to 55 in good health.

The CDR3 sequence is CASSGGRNTIYF. For the CDR3, the DNA is TGTGCCAGCTCCGGGGGCAGAAACACCATATATTTT. This chain joins TRBV18 and TRBJ1-3, with D tentatively TRBD1 (6 bases). Germline values: CDR1 KGHSH, CDR2 LQKENI. Trimming cost V 6 bases and J 5 bases, with 8 bases left between them. The length of the CDR3 is 12 residues.

This clonotype was found many times. The chain links TRBV11-2 to TRBJ2-6; no clear D. Deletions cut 2 bases from V and 1 base from J, with 9 bases between. Germline V gene lookup returns CDR1 SGHAT and CDR2 FQNNGV. This CDR3 spans 16 amino acids. CDR3 bases: TGTGCCAGCAGCTTACTAACGCGGTCTGGGGCCAACGTCCTGACTTTC. Amino acids: CASSLLTRSGANVLTF. Looking up the rest from reference TRBV11-2 and TRBJ2-6 gives the full variable domain: EAGVAQSPRYKIIEKRQSVAFWCNPISGHATLYWYQQILGQGPKLLIQFQNNGVVDDSQLPKDRFSAERLKGVDSTLKIQPAKLEDSAVYLCASSLLTRSGANVLTFGAGSRLTVL.

This clonotype was seen more than once but under ten times. This chain joins TRBV15 and TRBJ2-1; D is unclear. The germline V and J ends were trimmed by 5 bases and 1 base, with 6 bases remaining between them. Germline V gene data show CDR1 as LNHNV and CDR2 as YYDKDF (reference sequence). The CDR3 has 13 residues. As DNA, the CDR3 is TGTGCCACCAGCCCAACTTCCTACAATGAGCAGTTCTTC. It yields the protein CATSPTSYNEQFF.

In this sample, this clonotype turned up many times. V usage is TRBV27 and J usage is TRBJ2-7; 9 bases map to TRBD1. CDR3 length: 15 amino acids. V trimming: 4 bases; J trimming: 5 bases; junction bases outside the gene matches: 9. Per germline, CDR1 MNHEY and CDR2 SMNVEV (reference sequence). CDR3 DNA sequence: TGTGCCAGCAGTTCCTACGACAGGGGGTCCCACGAGCAGTACTTC. This sequence encodes CASSSYDRGSHEQYF.

Notes on this clonotype: Its ends do not fully match the called genes, so a read error is possible. The chain employs TRBV27 and TRBJ2-2; possibly TRBD2 for D (7 bases). Germline V gene data show CDR1 as MNHEY and CDR2 as SMNVEV (reference sequence). This CDR3 is built from 15 residues. CDR3 region: CACSLGGGYTGELFF. CDR3 DNA: TGTGCCTGCAGTTTGGGAGGGGGGTACACCGGGGAGCTGTTTTTT.

The chain links TRBV7-3 to TRBJ2-1, with D possibly being TRBD1 (6 bases). Trimming removed 5 bases at V and 8 bases at J, with 19 bases between. The CDR3 spans 15 residues. Germline CDR1 and CDR2: SGHTA and FQGTGA. The CDR3 protein is CASSHTGSYSDEQFF. CDR3 nucleotides: TGTGCCAGCAGCCACACAGGGTCTTACAGCGATGAGCAGTTCTTC.

CDR3 sequence (DNA): TGTGCCAGCAGTCGGAGAGGGGTACGGGAAAGGGGGTACACCGGGGAGCTGTTTTTT. This translates into CASSRRGVRERGYTGELFF. This chain connects TRBV5-5 to TRBJ2-2; weak D call: TRBD1 (6 bases). CDR1 is SGHKS, CDR2 YYEKEE, per germline (reference sequence). Between the trimmed V and J ends, which lost 5 bases and 3 bases, there was a span of 26 bases. CDR3 length: 19 amino acids.

The chain has TRBV6-5 and TRBJ1-2; no firm D call. Between the trimmed V and J ends, which lost 6 bases and 2 bases, there was a span of 13 bases. This CDR3 region has 14 residues. Germline V gives CDR1 MNHEY, CDR2 SVGAGI. The CDR3 DNA is TGTGCCAGCAGGTCCAAACAAGACAACTATGGCTACACCTTC. As protein: CASRSKQDNYGYTF.

This clonotype was counted a few times. V usage is TRBV11-2 and J usage is TRBJ2-1; 14 bases fit TRBD2. V was pared by 5 bases and J by 9 bases, with 12 bases of the junction left unmatched. In germline, CDR1 is SGHAT, CDR2 FQNNGV. This CDR3 has 17 amino acids. The DNA of the CDR3 is TGTGCCAGCAGCCCCTCACGACTAGCGGGGGGGCGTAGTGAGCAGTTCTTC. This sequence encodes CASSPSRLAGGRSEQFF. Complete variable domain (other parts from reference TRBV11-2 and TRBJ2-1): EAGVAQSPRYKIIEKRQSVAFWCNPISGHATLYWYQQILGQGPKLLIQFQNNGVVDDSQLPKDRFSAERLKGVDSTLKIQPAKLEDSAVYLCASSPSRLAGGRSEQFFGPGTRLTVL.

A remark on this clonotype: Compared with germline, one end of the junction differs, possibly owing to a read error. The chain links TRBV5-6 to TRBJ2-5; D gene unclear. CDR1 is SGHDT and CDR2 is YYEEEE in the germline V gene. The CDR3 has 11 residues. The CDR3 protein is CAGSRQETQYF. The CDR3 bases are TGTGCCGGCAGCCGGCAAGAGACCCAGTACTTC. Together with reference TRBV5-6 and TRBJ2-5, the CDR3 gives the full variable domain: DAGVTQSPTHLIKTRGQQVTLRCSPKSGHDTVSWYQQALGQGPQFIFQYYEEEERQRGNFPDRFSGHQFPNYSSELNVNALLLGDSALYLCAGSRQETQYFGPGTRLLVL.

There are a few counts of this clonotype. The chain links TRBV12-5 to TRBJ1-5; TRBD1 might be the D (6 bases). This CDR3 contains 14 residues. Germline values: CDR1 LGHNT, CDR2 FRNRAP. The V end was cut by 5 bases, the J end by 9 bases, with 17 bases between. The CDR3 sequence: CASGQGGPQAPQHF. In DNA, the CDR3 is TGTGCTAGTGGTCAAGGGGGGCCCCAGGCGCCCCAGCATTTT.

This clonotype has more than one count but fewer than ten. The chain combines TRBV20-1 with TRBJ1-2; no definite D call. V was cut by 0 bases and J by 4 bases, with 9 bases left in between. Germline-derived CDR1 and CDR2 are DFQATT and SNEGSKA (reference sequence). The CDR3 length is 13 residues. The CDR3 DNA sequence: TGCAGTGCTAGAGATCCCGTTTCCTATGGCTACACCTTC. Amino acids: CSARDPVSYGYTF.

The V call is TRBV5-1, the J call TRBJ2-7; maybe TRBD2 (5 bases). Trimming removed 0 bases at V and 2 bases at J, with 15 bases between. The CDR3 has 16 amino acids. Germline V gene sequence: CDR1 SGHRS, CDR2 YFSETQ. CDR3 sequence: CASSLEIGLSAYEQYF. The CDR3 DNA reads as TGCGCCAGCAGCTTGGAAATAGGACTGAGCGCCTACGAGCAGTACTTC.

The chain carries TRBV20-1 and TRBJ2-7, with 8 bases that match TRBD1. J lost 5 bases, V lost 5 bases, and 14 bases had no gene match. CDR1 is DFQATT and CDR2 is SNEGSKA in the germline V gene (reference sequence). This CDR3 contains 15 residues. The CDR3 loop is CSACRVHDRGNEQYF. The CDR3 region has the DNA TGCAGTGCTTGCCGGGTCCATGACAGGGGCAACGAGCAGTACTTC.

Notes on this clonotype: The junction shows a germline mismatch at one end, possibly a read error. The gene calls are TRBV4-1 and TRBJ2-7; TRBD1 matches at 9 bases. The germline V gene has CDR1 MGHRA and CDR2 YSYEKL. This CDR3 region has 15 residues. The CDR3 loop is CTSSPSQGASYEQYF. The CDR3 DNA is TGCACCAGCAGCCCCTCACAGGGGGCCTCCTACGAGCAGTACTTC.

The chain links TRBV18 to TRBJ2-5; TRBD2 agrees at 8 bases. The J segment lost 3 bases and the V segment lost 1 base, leaving 7 bases of the junction unmatched. Germline CDR1 is KGHSH and CDR2 is LQKENI. The CDR3 is made up of 16 amino acids. The CDR3 sequence: CASSPQVGSGEETQYF. The CDR3 coding sequence is TGTGCCAGCTCACCACAAGTAGGTAGCGGGGAAGAGACCCAGTACTTC.

This clonotype was seen only a few times. The chain is built from TRBV7-2 and TRBJ2-5, with D uncertain. The V gene's germline CDR1 is SGHTA and CDR2 FQGNSA. There are 12 residues in the CDR3. Trimming removed 5 bases at V and 11 bases at J, with 15 bases between. The CDR3 DNA follows: TGTGCCAGCAGCCTCGACCTAGTGGGGCAGTACTTC. Translated, it gives CASSLDLVGQYF. The whole variable domain, filled in from reference TRBV7-2 and TRBJ2-5, reads GAGVSQSPSNKVTEKGKDVELRCDPISGHTALYWYRQSLGQGLEFLIYFQGNSAPDKSGLPSDRFSAERTGGSVSTLTIQRTQQEDSAVYLCASSLDLVGQYFGPGTRLLVL.

A word on this clonotype: This may be a read error, as it is one base from a much larger clone. V is TRBV6-5 and J is TRBJ2-1; D may be TRBD1 (6 bases). The J call could be wrong; TRBJ2-7 is a better fit for the DNA end. The germline gives CDR1 MNHEY, CDR2 SVGAGI. The CDR3 is 16 amino acids. The CDR3 bases are TGTGCCAGCAGGGGGGCAGGGTGGTGTAATACGGCCGAGCAGTACTTC. Translation gives CASRGAGWCNTAEQYF.

Worth noting for this clonotype: A much larger clone differs from this one at a single base, so this may be a read error. V is TRBV24-1 and J is TRBJ2-1, with 7 bases that match TRBD1. CDR3 length equals 12 residues. V lost 9 bases to trimming and J lost 5 bases; unmatched junction nucleotides: 3. Germline CDR1 KGHDR, CDR2 SFDVKD. In DNA, the CDR3 is TGTGCCACCGGACAGGTCAACAATGAGCAGTTCTTC. Its translation: CATGQVNNEQFF.

This clonotype showed up just a few times. This chain connects TRBV28 to TRBJ2-3; D possibly corresponds to TRBD1 (6 bases). Germline CDR1 reads MDHEN; CDR2 reads SYDVKM. V was cut by 3 bases and J by 2 bases, with 12 bases left in between. The CDR3 runs 15 residues. The chain's CDR3 is CASSFNRVITDTQYF. As DNA, the CDR3 is TGTGCCAGCAGTTTCAACAGGGTCATCACAGATACGCAGTATTTT.

There are many counts of this clonotype. This sequence joins TRBV20-1 and TRBJ2-1, with 7 bases aligning to TRBD1. V gave up 0 bases and J gave up 8 bases; unmatched junction bases: 19. The CDR3 is 18 amino acids. CDR1 and CDR2 (germline): DFQATT, SNEGSKA (reference sequence). The CDR3 DNA reads TGCAGTGCTAGAGACTCAGTGGAAGACAGGGAGACAAGGCATGAGCAGTTCTTC. Translated, it gives CSARDSVEDRETRHEQFF.

This clonotype was recorded at least ten times. The chain has TRBV6-2 or TRBV6-3 and TRBJ2-1, with TRBD2 matching 12 bases. Per germline, CDR1 MNHEY and CDR2 SVGEGT. V lost 4 bases and J lost 3; bases outside the gene matches: 7. This CDR3 comprises 17 residues. CDR3 loop: CASSSRTSGDRYNEQFF. The CDR3 DNA reads as TGTGCCAGCAGTTCAAGGACTAGCGGGGATCGCTACAATGAGCAGTTCTTC.

The chain has TRBV6-1 and TRBJ1-2, with 7 bases lining up with TRBD1. V trimming: 2 bases; J trimming: 4 bases; junction bases outside the gene matches: 7. The CDR3 contains 15 residues. Per the germline V gene, CDR1 is MNHNS and CDR2 is SASEGT. The CDR3 loop is CASSEPGGTVYGYTF. The CDR3 DNA reads TGTGCCAGCAGTGAACCCGGCGGGACAGTCTATGGCTACACCTTC.

The rearrangement uses TRBV7-2 and TRBJ1-4, with TRBD1 matching 7 bases. This CDR3 is built from 17 residues. V was pared by 2 bases and J by 2 bases, with 8 bases of the junction left unmatched. Germline V CDR1 and CDR2: SGHTA, FQGNSA. The CDR3 coding sequence is TGTGCCAGCAGCTTATTAGGCAGGGGGAAGACTAATGAAAAACTGTTTTTT. Translated, it gives CASSLLGRGKTNEKLFF. The complete variable domain, with remaining parts taken from reference TRBV7-2 and TRBJ1-4, reads GAGVSQSPSNKVTEKGKDVELRCDPISGHTALYWYRQSLGQGLEFLIYFQGNSAPDKSGLPSDRFSAERTGGSVSTLTIQRTQQEDSAVYLCASSLLGRGKTNEKLFFGSGTQLSVL.

This clonotype was recorded once. This sequence joins TRBV28 and TRBJ2-7; D may be TRBD1 (6 bases). The CDR3 totals 14 residues. Trimming stripped 5 bases from V and 3 bases from J, with 14 bases between. In germline, CDR1 is MDHEN, CDR2 SYDVKM. CDR3 sequence reads: CASSPRQDCYEQYF. The CDR3 nucleotides read TGTGCCAGCAGTCCGAGACAGGATTGCTACGAGCAGTACTTC.

This clonotype was seen at least ten times. V and J are TRBV10-3 and TRBJ2-7, with 8 bases aligning to TRBD1. Germline V gene sequence: CDR1 ENHRY, CDR2 SYGVKD. CDR3 length: 15 amino acids. V lost 0 bases to trimming and J lost 3 bases; unmatched junction nucleotides: 4. The CDR3 here is CAISESTQGVYEQYF. The DNA of the CDR3 is TGTGCCATCAGTGAGTCGACACAGGGGGTCTACGAGCAGTACTTC.

This clonotype was picked up a small number of times. The chain links TRBV19 to TRBJ2-5; maybe TRBD1 (6 bases). Per the germline V gene, CDR1 is LNHDA and CDR2 is SQIVND (reference sequence). Trimming pared 3 bases from V and 1 base from J, leaving 12 bases between. The CDR3 contains 15 residues. CDR3: CASSMIPRGQETQYF. CDR3 DNA: TGTGCCAGTAGTATGATACCCAGGGGCCAAGAGACCCAGTACTTC.

There are a few counts of this clonotype. The chain employs TRBV5-1 and TRBJ2-3; D might be TRBD1 (6 bases). V was pared by 4 bases and J by 3 bases, with 12 bases between. Germline CDR1 and CDR2: SGHRS and YFSETQ. This CDR3 has 14 amino acids. The CDR3 DNA reads TGCGCCAGCAGCGCGTTGACAGGTACAGATACGCAGTATTTT. This sequence encodes CASSALTGTDTQYF.

Turning to this clonotype: The junction does not match germline at one end; this may be a read error. The rearrangement uses TRBV18 and TRBJ2-1, with 7 nucleotides matching TRBD2. The germline V gene has CDR1 KGHSH and CDR2 LQKENI. The CDR3 has 14 amino acids. This CDR3 reads CASSHEFRGDERFF. The CDR3 DNA reads TGTGCCAGCTCACACGAGTTCCGGGGGGATGAGCGGTTCTTC.

The chain links TRBV14 to TRBJ2-3; TRBD1 might be the D (5 bases). The germline V gene has CDR1 SGHDN and CDR2 FVKESK. Between the trimmed V and J ends, which lost 5 bases and 3 bases, there was a span of 12 bases. The CDR3 totals 14 residues. The CDR3 loop is CASSNIRQTDTQYF. The CDR3 DNA sequence: TGTGCCAGCAGCAACATCCGACAGACAGATACGCAGTATTTT.

This clonotype was counted many times. The chain employs TRBV20-1 and TRBJ2-3; tentatively, D is TRBD2 (7 bases). With 8 bases removed from V and 5 bases from J, the gap between germline ends came to 17 bases. The CDR3 is 13 amino acids. In germline, CDR1 is DFQATT, CDR2 SNEGSKA (reference sequence). The CDR3 here is CSTIRGARDTQYF. The CDR3 coding sequence is TGCAGTACAATCCGGGGGGCAAGAGATACGCAGTATTTT.

The chain uses TRBV28 and TRBJ2-7; TRBD2 aligns across 12 bases. The V gene end was trimmed by 6 bases and the J gene end by 4 bases; junction bases not matched to a gene: 4. The CDR3 contains 14 residues. The germline V gene has CDR1 MDHEN and CDR2 SYDVKM. The CDR3 region has the DNA TGTGCCAGCAGCATACTAGCGGGGGGATACGAGCAGTACTTC. It specifies CASSILAGGYEQYF.